This T cell receptor beta chain was obtained from a study of human T cells and chemical hapten exposure. Study conclusions and caveats: Expanded TCR sets contained significantly more large CDR3 similarity clusters than controls.

This CDR3 spans 13 amino acids. The germline V gene encodes CDR1 SEHNR and CDR2 FQNEAQ (reference sequence). Trimming left V 4 bases short and J 7 bases short, with 10 bases between. The sample holds many counts of this clonotype. What it recognizes is unknown. A single record per CDR3 protein comes from TCRdb applying MiXCR to the RACE reads. The sample gives about 140,000 distinct CDR3 sequences, 12% of which show up once; around 1.4% is in the top ten. Documented time point: patch test 2, 6 weeks after DPC sensitization. Sample treatment: therapeutic diphenylcyclopropenone sensitization with weekly scalp DPC.

This rearrangement joins TRBV7-9 to TRBJ2-2; weak D call: TRBD2 (5 bases). The origin of this receptor is a woman aged 45-60 years with alopecia areata. Some clones in this sample may be carry-over from other donors' samples. The sequencing used whole blood, collected in connection with sensitization to the hapten diphenylcyclopropenone (DPC). In DNA form, the CDR3 reads TGTGCCAGCAGCTCTCTGGGGAGCGGGGAGCTGTTTTTT. Translated, it gives CASSSLGSGELFF.